Reported below is one TCR beta chain. Its antigen has not been determined. No base qualities exist here, and no much larger clone lies one base off it. This sample stems from a study of blood T cell repertoires in COVID-19 (dated by TCRdb to about 2020). About the full investigation: Collaborator samples came from the United States, Italy and Spain and covered acute and convalescent phases of COVID-19. The repertoires were released in a freely available public database intended as a resource for research on the immune response to SARS-CoV-2. Where available, HLA class I and class II types were obtained from metadata supplied by the sample provider rather than from assay-based typing. The material from the prospective study consisted of cDNA or gDNA derived from T cells, B-cell-depleted T cells, or PBMCs. A de-identified subject ID, COVID-19 status, age in years and sex were almost always included in the sample metadata. Deeply sampled blood TCRbeta repertoires from subjects exposed to, actively infected with, or recovered from COVID-19 were included in the dataset. The samples were drawn from the first 160 participants of the ongoing ImmuneRACE study and from some 1,300 subjects provided by 6 global collaborators.

Overall study outcomes, separate from this receptor: Clinical and demographic metadata were provided uncurated, with the amount varying by source and participant.

Whole blood was collected in K2EDTA tubes by collaborating institutions according to the institutions' own protocols. For TCRbeta analysis, collaborators shipped samples in one of three forms: frozen whole blood, isolated PBMCs, or DNA extracted from either of those sample types. Based on the germline V gene (reference sequence), the CDR1 and CDR2 sequences are GTSNPN and SVGIG. V lost 6 bases and J lost 3 bases, and the count of bases not matched to a germline gene is 6. Its CDR3 holds 13 amino acids, cysteine through phenylalanine. The CDR3 DNA has 39 bases and is translated from base 1. The immunoSEQ Assay, a bias-controlled multiplex PCR, was used to amplify TCRbeta CDR3 regions from genomic DNA. For the original study's pipeline: The number of nucleated cells in each sample was estimated from the amplification of reference gene primers within the assay. To quantify the absolute abundance of each unique TCRbeta CDR3 rearrangement, sequence reads were collapsed and filtered. For each sample, productive Simpson clonality was calculated by taking the square root of Simpson's diversity index across productive rearrangements. TCRdb mirrors the immuneACCESS table, restricted to in-frame sequences. Some clones are absent from its copies; in checked studies, under half trace to an unresolved V gene, and the reason for the others is unknown. The V and J calls and clone size were taken over from that table, and D and trimming were inferred from the DNA. The sample has 250,000 to 300,000 clones on record, about 89% of them singletons. The ten largest clones capture 2% to 2.5% of the sample.

The TCR was taken from a man aged 45 to 65 with acute or convalescent COVID-19. The chain is encoded by TRBV30 joined to TRBJ2-7; a stretch of 9 junction bases matches TRBD1. The sequenced sample consisted of peripheral blood. The CDR3 region reads CACFADRGYEQYF. The base sequence is TGTGCCTGTTTTGCGGACAGGGGCTACGAGCAGTACTTC.